This TCR beta chain was retrieved from a study of shared clonotypes between healthy human individuals. This CDR3 comprises 13 residues. Germline V lookup: CDR1 ENHRY, CDR2 SYGVKD. V lost 4 bases to trimming and J lost 6 bases; unmatched junction nucleotides: 5. For each subset, genomic DNA was distributed in equal portions over several immunoSEQ plates. The protocol was immunoSEQ multiplex PCR, while the TCRdb copy is restricted to in-frame clones and leaves out a portion. This table holds approximately 980,000 clones, 70% to 85% found once. This clone was observed a handful of times. The chain links TRBV10-3 to TRBJ1-1; 7 bases agree with TRBD1. The specimen sequenced was memory CD4+ T cells sorted from blood. Subset given: CD45RA-negative fraction. The source of this sequence is a man between 18 and 29 years old in good health. The CDR3 spells CAISAGGRAEAFF. As DNA, the CDR3 is TGTGCCATCAGTGCAGGGGGGCGGGCTGAAGCTTTCTTT.